A single sample gave rise to the 30 T cell receptor beta chains below, sequenced in a study of blood T cell repertoires in COVID-19. The protocol was immunoSEQ multiplex PCR, while the TCRdb copy is restricted to in-frame clones and leaves out a portion. The repertoire holds 150,000 to 200,000 clones, with around 83% as singletons. Source material: peripheral blood. These receptor sequences come from a man aged 40-49 years with acute or convalescent COVID-19.

This clone has just a few counts. The rearrangement links TRBV29-1 to TRBJ2-7, with D perhaps matching TRBD2 (5 bases). Trimming removed 6 bases from V and 0 bases from J, with 9 bases in between. The CDR3 runs 12 residues. CDR1 and CDR2 from the germline V gene are SQVTM and ANQGSEA. The CDR3: CSVRAVSYEQYF. The CDR3 DNA sequence: TGCAGCGTCCGAGCGGTCTCCTACGAGCAGTACTTC.

The chain joins TRBV4-1 to TRBJ1-2, with a possible D match to TRBD1 (5 bases). With 4 bases removed from V and 7 bases from J, the gap between germline ends came to 16 bases. The CDR3 sequence is 14 residues long. From germline, CDR1 is MGHRA and CDR2 YSYEKL. For the CDR3, the DNA is TGCGCCAGCAGCCCACAGGCCCTCTTAAGTGGCTACACCTTC. Translation: CASSPQALLSGYTF.

This clone has a single count. The gene calls are TRBV5-6 and TRBJ1-2; D not certain. Trimming stripped 3 bases from V and 2 bases from J, with 17 bases between. This CDR3 has 16 amino acids. CDR1 SGHDT and CDR2 YYEEEE come from the germline V gene. DNA for the CDR3: TGTGCCAGCAGCTCTAATCTACTAAAGAGAAACTATGGCTACACCTTC. Translating gives CASSSNLLKRNYGYTF.

This chain joins TRBV27 and TRBJ1-1, with a tentative D call TRBD1 (5 bases). Germline V CDR1 and CDR2: MNHEY, SMNVEV (reference sequence). The CDR3 is made up of 14 amino acids. Trimming cost V 1 base and J 1 base, with 7 bases left between them. CDR3 DNA: TGTGCCAGCAGTTTATACACAGGGAACACTGAAGCTTTCTTT. It codes for CASSLYTGNTEAFF.

In its sample, this clone was seen a few times. The gene calls are TRBV3-1 (or the pseudogene TRBV3-2) and TRBJ1-2; D perhaps matches TRBD1 (5 bases). Trimming stripped 4 bases from V and 4 bases from J, with 16 bases between. CDR1 is LGHDT and CDR2 is YNNKEL in the germline V gene (reference sequence). This CDR3 contains 15 residues. The CDR3 DNA reads as TGTGCCAGCAGCCGCTCAGACCTTGACAGCTATGGCTACACCTTC. Translation: CASSRSDLDSYGYTF.

J is TRBJ1-1 and V is TRBV10-1, with 8 bases lining up with TRBD1. The germline V gene encodes CDR1 WNHNN and CDR2 SYGVQD (reference sequence). This CDR3 has 13 amino acids. The J segment lost 4 bases and the V segment lost 5 bases, leaving 3 bases of the junction unmatched. CDR3 in amino acids: CASSRTGGTEAFF. As DNA, the CDR3 is TGCGCCAGCAGTCGTACAGGGGGCACTGAAGCTTTCTTT.

The rearrangement links TRBV10-3 to TRBJ1-4, with TRBD1 matching over 9 bases. J was trimmed by 8 bases and V by 3 bases; bases with no gene match: 7. From germline, CDR1 is ENHRY and CDR2 SYGVKD. This CDR3 is 15 amino acids long. CDR3 DNA: TGTGCCATCAGTGAAATGGGACAGGGAGAGGAAAAACTGTTTTTT. It codes for CAISEMGQGEEKLFF.

The rearrangement joins TRBV19 to TRBJ2-2; TRBD2 might be the D (5 bases). The CDR3 runs 14 residues. Germline assignment: CDR1 LNHDA and CDR2 SQIVND (reference sequence). With 7 bases removed from V and 6 bases from J, the gap between germline ends came to 15 bases. CDR3 DNA: TGTGCCAGTACCCCGACTACCCCGGCCGGGGAGCTGTTTTTT. Its translation: CASTPTTPAGELFF.

The chain has TRBV28 and TRBJ2-7; possible D gene TRBD2, 5 bases. CDR1 is MDHEN and CDR2 is SYDVKM in the germline V gene. The V and J ends lost 4 bases and 7 bases respectively, with 14 bases between them. The CDR3 contains 13 residues. CDR3 nucleotides: TGTGCCAGCAGTTCTAGCCCACCGGGAGAGCAGTACTTC. Residues: CASSSSPPGEQYF.

The chain has TRBV4-1 and TRBJ1-6; 7 bases match TRBD1. Trimming removed 3 bases from V and 7 bases from J; junction bases left unmatched: 6. CDR3 length equals 15 residues. Germline CDR1 is MGHRA and CDR2 is YSYEKL. CDR3 DNA sequence: TGCGCCAGCAGCCACCCGGACAGGAAGAATTCACCCCTCCACTTT. It codes for CASSHPDRKNSPLHF.

V gene TRBV3-1 (or the pseudogene TRBV3-2) combines with J gene TRBJ2-2; no definite D call. Looked up from germline, CDR1 is LGHDT and CDR2 is YNNKEL (reference sequence). This CDR3 is built from 11 residues. The V and J ends lost 7 bases and 7 bases respectively, with 7 bases between them. The CDR3 sequence: CASKYGGELFF. CDR3 DNA sequence: TGTGCCAGCAAATACGGCGGGGAGCTGTTTTTT.

The chain joins TRBV5-1 to TRBJ1-6, with no clear D. Trimming removed 0 bases at V and 12 bases at J, with 19 bases between. The CDR3 covers 16 residues. The V gene's germline CDR1 is SGHRS and CDR2 YFSETQ. CDR3 nucleotides: TGCGCCAGCAGCTTGGAATCGCTGCCAGCGGGCGGACCCCTCCACTTT. It yields the protein CASSLESLPAGGPLHF.

CDR3 sequence reads: CASSVDQNYGYTF. DNA for the CDR3: TGTGCCAGCAGCGTAGACCAGAACTATGGCTACACCTTC. This chain joins TRBV9 and TRBJ1-2; no clear D gene. CDR1 SGDLS and CDR2 YYNGEE come from the germline V gene. The V and J ends lost 0 bases and 2 bases respectively, with 5 bases between them. The CDR3 is 13 residues long. The full variable domain, completed using reference TRBV9 and TRBJ1-2, is DSGVTQTPKHLITATGQRVTLRCSPRSGDLSVYWYQQSLDQGLQFLIQYYNGEERAKGNILERFSAQQFPDLHSELNLSSLELGDSALYFCASSVDQNYGYTFGSGTRLTVV.

This clone was counted once. The rearrangement joins TRBV6-1 to TRBJ1-3; no clear D. Trimming removed 2 bases from V and 1 base from J, with 12 bases in between. This CDR3 is built from 16 residues. CDR1 and CDR2 (germline): MNHNS, SASEGT. The CDR3 DNA reads TGTGCCAGCAGTGAAAATGAGAGATTATCTGGAAACACCATATATTTT. Protein: CASSENERLSGNTIYF.

This chain links TRBV11-2 with TRBJ1-6; TRBD1 aligns across 7 bases. The J segment lost 4 bases and the V segment lost 7 bases, leaving 4 bases of the junction unmatched. CDR1 SGHAT and CDR2 FQNNGV come from the germline V gene. The CDR3 sequence is 14 residues long. The CDR3 bases are TGTGCCAGCAACTTGGGACAGTATAATTCACCCCTCCACTTT. Translation: CASNLGQYNSPLHF.

The chain combines TRBV13 with TRBJ2-7, with 10 positions matching TRBD1. Germline assignment: CDR1 PRHDT and CDR2 FYEKMQ (reference sequence). The CDR3 sequence is 15 residues long. With V trimmed by 5 bases and J by 0 bases, 4 bases remained unmatched. CDR3 protein: CASSAGQGDSYEQYF. The CDR3 DNA reads as TGTGCCAGCAGCGCCGGACAGGGGGACTCCTACGAGCAGTACTTC.

About this clone itself: Other DNA sequences in the same sample also yield this CDR3. V and J are TRBV2 and TRBJ1-1; 8 bases agree with TRBD1. V trimming: 6 bases; J trimming: 4 bases; junction bases outside the gene matches: 7. Germline lookup yields CDR1 SNHLY and CDR2 FYNNEI. This CDR3 is built from 14 residues. The CDR3 loop reads CASSRTGLSTEAFF. The DNA for the CDR3 is TGTGCCAGCAGCAGGACAGGGCTTTCCACTGAAGCTTTCTTT.

This chain connects TRBV12-5 to TRBJ2-4; D possibly corresponds to TRBD2 (5 bases). From germline, CDR1 is LGHNT and CDR2 FRNRAP. CDR3 size: 17 residues. V was pared by 3 bases and J by 2 bases, with 17 bases between. The CDR3 nucleotides are TGTGCTAGTGGTTTCGTCGCTCCGGAGGTTTCCAAAAACATTCAGTACTTC. This gives the protein CASGFVAPEVSKNIQYF.

Only a few counts were recorded for this clone. The V call is TRBV30, the J call TRBJ2-1; D is ambiguous. The V end was cut by 2 bases, the J end by 6 bases, with 8 bases between. Germline lookup yields CDR1 GTSNPN and CDR2 SVGIG (reference sequence). CDR3 length: 12 residues. CDR3 sequence (DNA): TGTGCCTGGAGTATTGTACTCAATGAGCAGTTCTTC. Encoded protein: CAWSIVLNEQFF. The full variable domain, completed using reference TRBV30 and TRBJ2-1, is SQTIHQWPATLVQPVGSPLSLECTVEGTSNPNLYWYRQAAGRGLQLLFYSVGIGQISSEVPQNLSASRPQDRQFILSSKKLLLSDSGFYLCAWSIVLNEQFFGPGTRLTVL.

The V gene is TRBV5-4, the J gene TRBJ2-5, with D maybe TRBD2 (5 bases). CDR1 and CDR2 from the germline V gene are SGHNT and YYREEE (reference sequence). The CDR3 runs 14 residues. V lost 4 bases and J 3 bases, leaving 13 bases between the germline ends. The CDR3 is CASSIERVEETQYF. CDR3 nucleotides: TGTGCCAGCAGCATAGAGAGGGTCGAAGAGACCCAGTACTTC.

The CDR3 is CASGSSPLHF. For the CDR3, the DNA is TGTGCCAGCGGGAGTTCACCCCTCCACTTT. J is TRBJ1-6 and V is TRBV3-1 (or the pseudogene TRBV3-2), with no clear D. The CDR3 is 10 residues long. The germline gives CDR1 LGHDT, CDR2 YNNKEL (reference sequence). V lost 8 bases to trimming and J lost 9 bases, with 5 bases between them.

This clone was seen only once. J is TRBJ1-1 and V is TRBV18; D remains unclear. Per germline, CDR1 KGHSH and CDR2 LQKENI. Trimming stripped 3 bases from V and 3 bases from J, with 11 bases between. There are 14 residues in the CDR3. CDR3 in DNA: TGTGCCAGCTCACCGGAAAGCGGGGACACTGAAGCTTTCTTT. Translation: CASSPESGDTEAFF.

The chain links TRBV16 to TRBJ2-1, with D unclear. The germline V gene encodes CDR1 KGHSY and CDR2 FQNENV. This CDR3 comprises 14 residues. Trimming removed 8 bases at V and 5 bases at J, with 16 bases between. This CDR3 is CASSTWSVNNEQFF. The DNA for the CDR3 is TGTGCCAGCTCTACCTGGAGTGTAAACAATGAGCAGTTCTTC.

The chain employs TRBV10-3 and TRBJ1-2, with TRBD1 identical over 7 bases. The CDR3 has 13 residues. Germline assignment: CDR1 ENHRY and CDR2 SYGVKD. V was pared by 3 bases and J by 3 bases, with 1 base of the junction left unmatched. The CDR3 is CAISEGTDYGYTF. The CDR3, as DNA: TGTGCCATCAGTGAAGGGACAGACTATGGCTACACCTTC.

This clone turned up a few times. This chain uses TRBV3-1 (or the pseudogene TRBV3-2) with TRBJ2-7; 7 bases map to TRBD2. CDR3 length equals 13 residues. CDR1 is LGHDT and CDR2 is YNNKEL in the germline V gene (reference sequence). V lost 4 bases and J lost 3; bases outside the gene matches: 3. The CDR3 loop reads CASSRREDYEQYF. CDR3 nucleotide sequence: TGTGCCAGCAGCCGCCGGGAGGACTACGAGCAGTACTTC.

The chain has TRBV3-1 (or the pseudogene TRBV3-2) and TRBJ1-1; D is perhaps TRBD1 (6 bases). V was trimmed by 4 bases and J by 10 bases, leaving 19 bases between them. The CDR3 is 14 residues long. In germline, CDR1 is LGHDT, CDR2 YNNKEL (reference sequence). The CDR3 protein is CASSPRDMSWGAFF. CDR3 bases: TGTGCCAGCAGCCCCCGGGACATGTCCTGGGGAGCTTTCTTT.

The chain carries TRBV6-5 and TRBJ2-7; possibly TRBD2 for D (5 bases). The V end lost 7 bases, the J end lost 2 bases, and 15 bases lay between the germline ends. Germline CDR1 reads MNHEY; CDR2 reads SVGAGI. This CDR3 region has 14 residues. CDR3 sequence reads: CASTADSTAYEQYF. CDR3 nucleotides: TGTGCCAGCACCGCGGACTCCACCGCCTACGAGCAGTACTTC.

The genes are TRBV24-1 and TRBJ2-5, with TRBD2 identical over 14 bases. The CDR3 runs to 18 residues. The J segment lost 4 bases and the V segment lost 3 bases, leaving 9 bases of the junction unmatched. CDR1 is KGHDR and CDR2 is SFDVKD in the germline V gene. DNA of the CDR3: TGTGCCACCAGTGATCATCCTGGGACTAGCGGGGGAGGAGAGACCCAGTACTTC. Amino acid sequence: CATSDHPGTSGGGETQYF.

To note about this clone: Sequence at one end of the junction differs from germline and may be a read error. The chain recombines TRBV5-6 with TRBJ1-2; D is undetermined. Germline CDR1 and CDR2: SGHDT and YYEEEE. CDR3 length equals 11 residues. The CDR3: CASSREMDRSF. CDR3 nucleotides: TGTGCCAGCAGCCGAGAGATGGATAGGAGCTTC.

J is TRBJ1-5 and V is TRBV12-3 or TRBV12-4; no reliable D call. Deletions cut 3 bases from V and 7 bases from J, with 4 bases between. The CDR3 runs 11 residues. The CDR3 protein is CASSFGQPQHF. CDR3 coding DNA: TGTGCCAGCAGTTTCGGGCAGCCCCAGCATTTT.